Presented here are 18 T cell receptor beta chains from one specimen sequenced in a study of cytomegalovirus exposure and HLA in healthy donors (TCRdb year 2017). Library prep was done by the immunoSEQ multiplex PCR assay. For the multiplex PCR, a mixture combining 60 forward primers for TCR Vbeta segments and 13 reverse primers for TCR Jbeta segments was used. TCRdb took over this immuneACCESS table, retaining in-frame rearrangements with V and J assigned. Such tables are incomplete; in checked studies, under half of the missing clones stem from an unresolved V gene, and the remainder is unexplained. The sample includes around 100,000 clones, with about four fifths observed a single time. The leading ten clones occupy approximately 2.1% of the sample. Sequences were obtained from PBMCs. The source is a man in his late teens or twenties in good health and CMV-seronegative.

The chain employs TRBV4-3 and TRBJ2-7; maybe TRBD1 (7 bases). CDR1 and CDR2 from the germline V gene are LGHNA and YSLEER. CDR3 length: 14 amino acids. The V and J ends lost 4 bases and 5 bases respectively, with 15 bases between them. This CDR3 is CASSPFQGGDEQYF. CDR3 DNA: TGCGCCAGCAGCCCTTTTCAGGGGGGAGACGAGCAGTACTTC.

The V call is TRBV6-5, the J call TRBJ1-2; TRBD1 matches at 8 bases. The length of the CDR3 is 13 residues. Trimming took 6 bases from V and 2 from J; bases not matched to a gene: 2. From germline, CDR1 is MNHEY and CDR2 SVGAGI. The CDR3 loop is CASRDRENYGYTF. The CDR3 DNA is TGTGCCAGCAGGGACAGGGAAAACTATGGCTACACCTTC.

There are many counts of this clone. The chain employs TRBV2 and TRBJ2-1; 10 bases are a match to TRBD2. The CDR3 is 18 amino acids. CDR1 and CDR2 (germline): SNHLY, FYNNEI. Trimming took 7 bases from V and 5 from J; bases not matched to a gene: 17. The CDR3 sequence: CASTRGQGLAQDNNEQFF. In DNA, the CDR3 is TGTGCCAGCACCCGAGGCCAGGGACTAGCGCAAGATAACAATGAGCAGTTCTTC.

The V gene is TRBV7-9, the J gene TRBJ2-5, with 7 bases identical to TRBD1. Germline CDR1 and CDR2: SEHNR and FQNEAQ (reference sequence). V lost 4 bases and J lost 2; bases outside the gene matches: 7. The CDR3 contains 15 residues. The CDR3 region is CASSSWTGQQETQYF. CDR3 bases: TGTGCCAGCAGCTCCTGGACAGGTCAGCAAGAGACCCAGTACTTC.

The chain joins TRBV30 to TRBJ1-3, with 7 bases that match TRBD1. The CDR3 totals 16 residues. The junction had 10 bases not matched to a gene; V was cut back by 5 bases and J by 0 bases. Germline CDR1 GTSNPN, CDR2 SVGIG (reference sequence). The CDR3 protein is CAWFQGQLSSGNTIYF. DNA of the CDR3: TGTGCCTGGTTTCAGGGACAGCTCTCCTCTGGAAACACCATATATTTT.

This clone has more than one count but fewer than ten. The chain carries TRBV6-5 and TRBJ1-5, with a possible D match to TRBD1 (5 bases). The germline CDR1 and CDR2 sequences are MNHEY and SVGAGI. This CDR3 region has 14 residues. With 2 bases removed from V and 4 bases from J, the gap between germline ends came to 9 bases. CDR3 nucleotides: TGTGCCAGCAGTTACGGGGGAGGGAATCAGCCCCAGCATTTT. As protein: CASSYGGGNQPQHF.

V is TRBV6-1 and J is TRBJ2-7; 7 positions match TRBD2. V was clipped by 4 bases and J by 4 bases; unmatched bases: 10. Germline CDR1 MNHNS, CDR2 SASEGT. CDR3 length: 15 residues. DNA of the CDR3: TGTGCCAGCAGTGTTAAGGGGCCGGGAGGTTACGAGCAGTACTTC. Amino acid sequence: CASSVKGPGGYEQYF.

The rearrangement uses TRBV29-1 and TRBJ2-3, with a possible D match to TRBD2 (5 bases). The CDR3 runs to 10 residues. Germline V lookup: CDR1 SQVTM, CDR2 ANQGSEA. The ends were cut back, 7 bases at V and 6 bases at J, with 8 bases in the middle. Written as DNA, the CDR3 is TGCAGCGGGCGGGTGGATACGCAGTATTTT. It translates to CSGRVDTQYF.

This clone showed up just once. CDR3 protein: CASSPGGVVGYGYTF. The CDR3 nucleotides read TGTGCCAGCAGTCCGGGGGGAGTGGTAGGGTATGGCTACACCTTC. The chain recombines TRBV27 with TRBJ1-2; D is perhaps TRBD1 (5 bases). This CDR3 contains 15 residues. V was cut by 5 bases and J by 5 bases, with 18 bases left in between. Germline V gives CDR1 MNHEY, CDR2 SMNVEV (reference sequence).

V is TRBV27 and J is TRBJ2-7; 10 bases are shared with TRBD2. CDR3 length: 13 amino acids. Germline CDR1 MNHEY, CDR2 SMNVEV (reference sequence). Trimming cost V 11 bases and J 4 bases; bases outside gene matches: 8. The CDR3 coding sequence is TGTGCCGGGTCACGGACTAGCGGATACGAGCAGTACTTC. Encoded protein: CAGSRTSGYEQYF.

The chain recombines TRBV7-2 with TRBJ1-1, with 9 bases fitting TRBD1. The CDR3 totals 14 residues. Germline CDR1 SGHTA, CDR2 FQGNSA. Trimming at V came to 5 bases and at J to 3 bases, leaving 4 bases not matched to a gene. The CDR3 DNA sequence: TGTGCCAGCAGCCCAGGACAGGGGCACACTGAAGCTTTCTTT. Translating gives CASSPGQGHTEAFF.

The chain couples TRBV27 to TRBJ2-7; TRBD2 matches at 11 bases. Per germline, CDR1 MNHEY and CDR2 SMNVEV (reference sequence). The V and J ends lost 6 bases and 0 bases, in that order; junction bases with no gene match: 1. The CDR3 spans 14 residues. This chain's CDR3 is CASRGLADSYEQYF. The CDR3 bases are TGTGCCAGCAGGGGACTAGCGGACTCCTACGAGCAGTACTTC.

The CDR3 is CASSFPTRTYGYTF. CDR3 bases: TGTGCCAGCAGCTTCCCAACTAGGACTTATGGCTACACCTTC. The chain employs TRBV7-2 and TRBJ1-2; D not resolved. V was cut by 3 bases and J by 5 bases, with 13 bases left in between. CDR3 length: 14 residues. Per germline, CDR1 SGHTA and CDR2 FQGNSA.

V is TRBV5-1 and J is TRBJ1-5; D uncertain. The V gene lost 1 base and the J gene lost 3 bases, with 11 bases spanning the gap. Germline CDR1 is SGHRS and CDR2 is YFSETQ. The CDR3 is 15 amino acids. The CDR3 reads CASSLYPVPNQPQHF. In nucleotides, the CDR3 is TGCGCCAGCAGCTTGTATCCTGTCCCCAATCAGCCCCAGCATTTT.

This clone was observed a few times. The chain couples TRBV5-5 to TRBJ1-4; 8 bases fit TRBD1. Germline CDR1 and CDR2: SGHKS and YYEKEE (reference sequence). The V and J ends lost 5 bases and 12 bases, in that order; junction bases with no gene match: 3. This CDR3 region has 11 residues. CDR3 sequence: CASSTTGELFF. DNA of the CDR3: TGTGCCAGCAGTACGACAGGGGAACTGTTTTTT.

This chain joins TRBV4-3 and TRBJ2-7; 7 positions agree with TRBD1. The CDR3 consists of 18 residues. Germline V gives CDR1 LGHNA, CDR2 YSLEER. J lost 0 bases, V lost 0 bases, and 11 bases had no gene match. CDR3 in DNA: TGCGCCAGCAGCCAAGATAAGGCCGCAGGGGGTTTCTCCTACGAGCAGTACTTC. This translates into CASSQDKAAGGFSYEQYF.

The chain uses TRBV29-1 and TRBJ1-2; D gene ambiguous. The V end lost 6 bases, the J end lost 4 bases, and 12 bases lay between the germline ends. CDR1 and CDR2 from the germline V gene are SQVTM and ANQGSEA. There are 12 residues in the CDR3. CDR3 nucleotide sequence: TGCAGCGTGAACAGCGGTTTCTATGGCTACACCTTC. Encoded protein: CSVNSGFYGYTF.

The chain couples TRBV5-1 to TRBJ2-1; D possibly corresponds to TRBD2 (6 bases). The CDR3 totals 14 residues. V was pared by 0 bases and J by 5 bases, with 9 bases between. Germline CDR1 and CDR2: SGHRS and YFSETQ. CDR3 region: CASSLGGLNNEQFF. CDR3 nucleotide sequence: TGCGCCAGCAGCTTGGGGGGACTGAACAATGAGCAGTTCTTC.